This T cell receptor (beta chain) derives from a study of chemoradiotherapy in HPV16-positive cancers. As for the study in general: Candidate HPV-specific T-cell clones and common TCR motifs came from functional assays in a couple of HPV16-positive patients.

Over chemoradiotherapy, repertoires were sampled more than once. Clones were sequenced by immunoSEQ multiplex PCR, and TCRdb holds only the in-frame ones, with some missing. Here the sample spans roughly 34,000 clones, about 88% being singletons. This CDR3 is built from 15 residues. Trimming cost V 7 bases and J 8 bases, with 18 bases left between them. From germline, CDR1 is LNHDA and CDR2 SQIVND (reference sequence). Comments on this clone: Antigen: not known.

General study results and limits: Candidate HPV-specific clones and E7-related TCR motifs grew in tumor during treatment.

The TCR was taken from a human donor with HPV-associated anogenital cancer. V gene TRBV19 combines with J gene TRBJ1-6; D perhaps matches TRBD1 (6 bases). The input for sequencing was blood, taken from a patient who underwent chemoradiotherapy. This chain's CDR3 is CASTGQPYGDSPLHF. Written as DNA, the CDR3 is TGTGCCAGTACCGGACAGCCATATGGTGATTCACCCCTCCACTTT.